These T cell receptor beta chains were read from a single sample in a study of OX40 agonist ivuxolimab in advanced cancers. Method: immunoSEQ multiplex PCR; TCRdb's copy keeps in-frame clones and lacks some. The table lists about 84,000 clones, more than 80% of them singletons. The sample was CD4+ or CD8+ T cells sorted from blood, taken in a trial of the OX40 agonist ivuxolimab. The receptors here all came from an adult with an advanced solid tumor such as melanoma, head and neck, liver or kidney cancer. The CDR3 runs from the conserved cysteine through the conserved F or W. The D gene is left open where the match is weak. Expanded clones get a size class; other rows say once, few or many, or leave the size out.

D: NA
length: 12
size: NA
J: TRBJ1-1
V: TRBV18
CDR3: CASSPTNTEAFF
DNA: TGTGCCAGCTCACCCACGAACACTGAAGCTTTCTTT

D: NA
length: 13
size: NA
J: TRBJ1-1
V: TRBV19
CDR3: CASSRQRNTEAFF
DNA: TGTGCCAGTAGCCGGCAGCGTAACACTGAAGCTTTCTTT

D: NA
length: 14
size: once
J: TRBJ2-1
V: TRBV11-2
CDR3: CASSSGSGSAEQFF
DNA: TGTGCCAGCAGCTCCGGGAGTGGATCAGCGGAGCAGTTCTTC

D: NA
length: 15
size: NA
J: TRBJ1-1
V: TRBV5-1
CDR3: CASSLGQGGFTEAFF
DNA: TGCGCCAGCAGCTTGGGGCAGGGAGGGTTCACTGAAGCTTTCTTT

D: TRBD1
length: 16
size: once
J: TRBJ1-2
V: TRBV19
CDR3: CASSISGTGPTYGYTF
DNA: TGTGCCAGTAGTATATCCGGGACAGGCCCTACCTATGGCTACACCTTC

D: NA
length: 12
size: NA
J: TRBJ1-1
V: TRBV7-6
CDR3: CASSRSNTEAFF
DNA: TGTGCCAGCAGCCGTTCGAACACTGAAGCTTTCTTT

D: NA
length: 13
size: NA
J: TRBJ2-5
V: TRBV7-4
CDR3: CASSLGVSRTQYF
DNA: TGTGCCAGCAGCTTAGGGGTTTCGAGAACCCAGTACTTC

D: NA
length: 16
size: NA
J: TRBJ1-4
V: TRBV28
CDR3: CASIGADASTNEKLFF
DNA: TGTGCCAGCATCGGGGCAGACGCCTCAACTAATGAAAAACTGTTTTTT

D: NA
length: 14
size: few
J: TRBJ1-1
V: TRBV18
CDR3: CASSPRSGVTEAFF
DNA: TGTGCCAGCTCACCAAGGTCGGGGGTTACTGAAGCTTTCTTT

D: NA
length: 13
size: NA
J: TRBJ1-4
V: TRBV15
CDR3: CATSRDRTEKLFF
DNA: TGTGCCACCAGCAGAGACAGGACCGAAAAACTGTTTTTT

D: NA
length: 12
size: few
J: TRBJ1-1
V: TRBV30
CDR3: CAWRTYSTEAFF
DNA: TGTGCCTGGAGGACTTACAGCACTGAAGCTTTCTTT

D: NA
length: 11
size: NA
J: TRBJ2-5
V: TRBV28
CDR3: CASSFRETQYF
DNA: TGTGCCAGCAGTTTTAGGGAGACCCAGTACTTC

D: NA
length: 15
size: NA
J: TRBJ2-7
V: TRBV6-1
CDR3: CASTPVRDGDYEQYF
DNA: TGTGCCAGCACCCCGGTGAGGGACGGCGACTACGAGCAGTACTTC

D: NA
length: 16
size: NA
J: TRBJ2-4
V: TRBV28
CDR3: CASSSGGPIAKNIQYF
DNA: TGTGCCAGCAGCAGTGGCGGACCAATAGCCAAAAACATTCAGTACTTC

D: TRBD2
length: 15
size: NA
J: TRBJ2-1
V: TRBV5-1
CDR3: CASSYLAGGSNEQFF
DNA: TGCGCCAGCAGCTACCTAGCGGGAGGGAGCAATGAGCAGTTCTTC

D: NA
length: 12
size: NA
J: TRBJ1-2
V: TRBV5-1
CDR3: CASSSKNYGYTF
DNA: TGCGCCAGCAGCAGCAAGAACTATGGCTACACCTTC

D: TRBD2
length: 16
size: NA
J: TRBJ2-1
V: TRBV11-2
CDR3: CASSFRASGRDNEQFF
DNA: TGTGCCAGCAGCTTTCGCGCTAGCGGGAGGGACAATGAGCAGTTCTTC

D: TRBD1
length: 15
size: NA
J: TRBJ1-6
V: TRBV19
CDR3: CASSTSTGDNSPLHF
DNA: TGTGCCAGTAGTACCTCGACAGGGGACAATTCACCCCTCCACTTT

D: TRBD2
length: 20
size: NA
J: TRBJ2-3
V: TRBV4-1
CDR3: CASSHRRLAGGPSLPSTQYF
DNA: TGCGCCAGCAGCCATCGCCGACTAGCGGGGGGGCCTTCCCTTCCTTCGACGCAGTATTTT

D: NA
length: 15
size: NA
J: TRBJ1-6
V: TRBV11-2
CDR3: CASSLFDSYNSPLHF
DNA: TGTGCCAGCAGCTTATTTGACTCCTATAATTCACCCCTCCACTTT

D: NA
length: 14
size: NA
J: TRBJ1-2
V: TRBV5-1
CDR3: CASSLVGAIGGYTF
DNA: TGCGCCAGCAGCTTGGTAGGGGCTATAGGCGGCTACACCTTC

D: NA
length: 15
size: few
J: TRBJ2-2
V: TRBV27
CDR3: CASSFRGRATGELFF
DNA: TGTGCCAGCAGTTTCCGGGGCCGGGCCACCGGGGAGCTGTTTTTT

D: NA
length: 17
size: NA
J: TRBJ2-1
V: TRBV7-8
CDR3: CASSPPRRTLSYNEQFF
DNA: TGTGCCAGCAGCCCCCCACGACGAACCCTCTCCTACAATGAGCAGTTCTTC

D: TRBD1
length: 15
size: NA
J: TRBJ1-2
V: TRBV5-4
CDR3: CASSSRAMPGGGYTF
DNA: TGTGCCAGCAGCTCAAGGGCTATGCCAGGGGGGGGCTACACCTTC

D: TRBD2
length: 18
size: NA
J: TRBJ2-5
V: TRBV5-4
CDR3: CASSLEGLAGGYQETQYF
DNA: TGTGCCAGCAGCTTAGAAGGGCTAGCGGGAGGGTACCAAGAGACCCAGTACTTC

D: NA
length: 13
size: few
J: TRBJ1-2
V: TRBV18
CDR3: CASSPTGGHGYTF
DNA: TGTGCCAGCTCACCGACAGGAGGTCATGGCTACACCTTC

D: TRBD1
length: 16
size: NA
J: TRBJ1-2
V: TRBV6-5
CDR3: CASSYLRDRERNGYTF
DNA: TGTGCCAGCAGTTACCTCCGGGACAGGGAGAGAAATGGCTACACCTTC

D: TRBD1
length: 17
size: NA
J: TRBJ2-1
V: TRBV18
CDR3: CASSLTGTGSSYNEQFF
DNA: TGTGCCAGCTCACTAACCGGGACAGGGAGCTCCTACAATGAGCAGTTCTTC

D: NA
length: 14
size: NA
J: TRBJ2-1
V: TRBV5-1
CDR3: CASSLGGTHNEQFF
DNA: TGCGCCAGCAGCTTGGGGGGTACACACAATGAGCAGTTCTTC

D: NA
length: 13
size: NA
J: TRBJ1-6
V: TRBV9
CDR3: CASGVVGNSPLHF
DNA: TGTGCCAGCGGCGTGGTGGGCAATTCACCCCTCCACTTT

D: TRBD2
length: 18
size: NA
J: TRBJ2-3
V: TRBV7-6
CDR3: CASSLVTSGSASTDTQYF
DNA: TGTGCCAGCAGCTTAGTAACTAGCGGGAGCGCTAGCACAGATACGCAGTATTTT

D: NA
length: 17
size: NA
J: TRBJ1-6
V: TRBV5-4
CDR3: CASSPPQGSSYNSPLHF
DNA: TGTGCCAGCAGCCCCCCGCAGGGGAGCTCCTATAATTCACCCCTCCACTTT

D: TRBD1
length: 15
size: NA
J: TRBJ1-6
V: TRBV5-1
CDR3: CASSWTGQSNSPLHF
DNA: TGCGCCAGCAGCTGGACGGGACAGAGTAATTCACCCCTCCACTTT

D: NA
length: 15
size: NA
J: TRBJ1-2
V: TRBV18
CDR3: CASSPLKGGLDGYTF
DNA: TGTGCCAGCTCACCACTGAAAGGGGGTCTGGATGGCTACACCTTC

D: TRBD1
length: 17
size: once
J: TRBJ2-2
V: TRBV5-8
CDR3: CASSPYLREQGNGELFF
DNA: TGTGCCAGCAGCCCTTACCTTCGGGAACAGGGGAACGGGGAGCTGTTTTTT

D: TRBD2
length: 13
size: NA
J: TRBJ2-3
V: TRBV5-1
CDR3: CASSLTSEDTQYF
DNA: TGCGCCAGCAGCTTGACTAGCGAAGATACGCAGTATTTT

D: NA
length: 15
size: NA
J: TRBJ2-7
V: TRBV5-1
CDR3: CASSLAWTPLYEQYF
DNA: TGCGCCAGCAGCTTGGCCTGGACCCCCCTCTACGAGCAGTACTTC

D: NA
length: 11
size: NA
J: TRBJ1-2
V: TRBV20-1
CDR3: CSARGSYGYTF
DNA: TGCAGTGCTAGAGGTTCTTATGGCTACACCTTC

D: NA
length: 13
size: NA
J: TRBJ2-5
V: TRBV27
CDR3: CASSLSGVQTQYF
DNA: TGTGCCAGCAGTTTATCCGGGGTGCAGACCCAGTACTTC

D: TRBD1
length: 14
size: NA
J: TRBJ2-1
V: TRBV5-3
CDR3: CARSLQGVWDEQFF
DNA: TGTGCCAGAAGCTTACAGGGGGTGTGGGATGAGCAGTTCTTC

D: TRBD1
length: 17
size: once
J: TRBJ2-5
V: TRBV9
CDR3: CASSVGTGGLLLETQYF
DNA: TGTGCCAGCAGCGTCGGGACAGGGGGCTTATTATTAGAGACCCAGTACTTC

D: NA
length: 15
size: NA
J: TRBJ1-4
V: TRBV6-1
CDR3: CASSETAWRDEKLFF
DNA: TGTGCCAGCAGTGAAACGGCATGGAGGGACGAAAAACTGTTTTTT

D: TRBD2
length: 13
size: few
J: TRBJ2-1
V: TRBV19
CDR3: CASSTGLANEQFF
DNA: TGTGCCAGTAGTACGGGACTAGCCAATGAGCAGTTCTTC

D: TRBD1
length: 15
size: NA
J: TRBJ2-5
V: TRBV7-6
CDR3: CASTRTGGGRETQYF
DNA: TGTGCCAGTACGCGGACAGGGGGCGGGAGGGAGACCCAGTACTTC

D: NA
length: 11
size: few
J: TRBJ2-3
V: TRBV29-1
CDR3: CSVDYSDTQYF
DNA: TGCAGCGTTGACTACTCAGATACGCAGTATTTT

D: NA
length: 15
size: NA
J: TRBJ2-3
V: TRBV28
CDR3: CASMTGGGNTDTQYF
DNA: TGTGCCAGCATGACCGGGGGCGGAAACACAGATACGCAGTATTTT

D: NA
length: 13
size: NA
J: TRBJ2-6
V: TRBV18
CDR3: CASSRSGANVLTF
DNA: TGTGCCAGCTCACGATCTGGGGCCAACGTCCTGACTTTC

D: NA
length: 14
size: NA
J: TRBJ1-2
V: TRBV7-8
CDR3: CASSLRTTNYGYTF
DNA: TGTGCCAGCAGCTTAAGGACAACCAACTATGGCTACACCTTC

D: NA
length: 16
size: NA
J: TRBJ2-1
V: TRBV5-1
CDR3: CASSLALRGGHNEQFF
DNA: TGCGCCAGCAGCTTGGCCCTTAGGGGTGGGCACAATGAGCAGTTCTTC

D: NA
length: 12
size: NA
J: TRBJ1-6
V: TRBV27
CDR3: CASYSQRPPLHF
DNA: TGTGCCAGCTACAGTCAACGTCCACCCCTCCACTTT

D: NA
length: 14
size: NA
J: TRBJ2-1
V: TRBV6-5
CDR3: CASRSYLSYNEQFF
DNA: TGTGCCAGCAGGTCCTACCTATCCTACAATGAGCAGTTCTTC

D: TRBD2
length: 16
size: NA
J: TRBJ2-3
V: TRBV4-1
CDR3: CASSQPSGTSGLTQYF
DNA: TGCGCCAGCAGCCAACCATCCGGGACTAGCGGGCTTACGCAGTATTTT

D: NA
length: 14
size: NA
J: TRBJ1-5
V: TRBV15
CDR3: CATSRPAVLQPQHF
DNA: TGTGCCACCAGCAGGCCAGCCGTACTTCAGCCCCAGCATTTT